The source of this T cell receptor beta chain is a study of EBV T-cell therapy then PD-1 blockade in nasopharyngeal carcinoma. The CDR3 is made up of 16 amino acids. V shed 0 bases, J shed 7 bases, and the junction held 9 bases outside the gene matches. Germline V lookup: CDR1 LGHNA, CDR2 YSLEER. Repertoires were generated with immunoSEQ multiplex PCR, while TCRdb's copy carries only in-frame clones and drops some. The sample comprises about 17,000 clones, over 80% of which are singletons, and under 30% rests with the top ten. Regarding this clone: The antigen is undetermined.

Treatment specified: AdE1-LMPpoly-expanded autologous EBV-specific T-cell therapy followed by anti-PD-1 nivolumab. The sample was CD8+ T cells from blood, taken at day 0 from a patient whose treatment included autologous EBV-specific T cells and nivolumab. The sequence was obtained from a middle-aged man with nasopharyngeal carcinoma. The genes are TRBV4-3 and TRBJ1-5; 7 nucleotides match TRBD1. The CDR3 here is CASSQDEGAGGQPQHF. CDR3 sequence (DNA): TGCGCCAGCAGCCAAGATGAGGGGGCCGGGGGACAGCCCCAGCATTTT.